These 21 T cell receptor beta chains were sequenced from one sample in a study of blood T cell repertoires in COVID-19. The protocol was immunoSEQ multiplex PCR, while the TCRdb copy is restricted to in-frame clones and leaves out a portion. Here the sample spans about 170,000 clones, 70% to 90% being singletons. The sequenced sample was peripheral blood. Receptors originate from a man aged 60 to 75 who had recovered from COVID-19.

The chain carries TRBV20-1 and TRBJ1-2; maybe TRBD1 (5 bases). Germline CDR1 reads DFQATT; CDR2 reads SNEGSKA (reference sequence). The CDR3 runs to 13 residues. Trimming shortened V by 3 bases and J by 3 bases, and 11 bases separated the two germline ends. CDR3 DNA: TGCAGTGCTAGTAGGGGATCGGACTATGGCTACACCTTC. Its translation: CSASRGSDYGYTF.

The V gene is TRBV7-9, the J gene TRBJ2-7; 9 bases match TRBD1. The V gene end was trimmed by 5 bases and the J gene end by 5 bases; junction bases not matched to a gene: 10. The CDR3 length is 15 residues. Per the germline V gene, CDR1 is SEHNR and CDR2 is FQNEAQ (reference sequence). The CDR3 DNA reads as TGTGCCAGCAGCCAGGGGGGACAGGGACGGCACGAGCAGTACTTC. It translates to CASSQGGQGRHEQYF.

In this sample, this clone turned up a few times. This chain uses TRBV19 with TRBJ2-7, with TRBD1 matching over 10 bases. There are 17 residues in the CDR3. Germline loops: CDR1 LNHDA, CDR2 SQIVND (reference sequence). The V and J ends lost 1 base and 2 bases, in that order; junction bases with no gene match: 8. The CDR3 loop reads CASSIGIPGQGTYEQYF. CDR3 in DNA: TGTGCCAGTAGTATAGGGATCCCGGGACAGGGGACCTACGAGCAGTACTTC.

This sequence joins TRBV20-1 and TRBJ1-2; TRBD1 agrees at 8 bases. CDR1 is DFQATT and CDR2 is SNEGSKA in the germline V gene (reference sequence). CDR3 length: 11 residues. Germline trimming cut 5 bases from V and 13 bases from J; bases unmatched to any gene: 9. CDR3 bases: TGCAGTGCTGATAGGACAGGGACGGGCACCTTC. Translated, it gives CSADRTGTGTF.

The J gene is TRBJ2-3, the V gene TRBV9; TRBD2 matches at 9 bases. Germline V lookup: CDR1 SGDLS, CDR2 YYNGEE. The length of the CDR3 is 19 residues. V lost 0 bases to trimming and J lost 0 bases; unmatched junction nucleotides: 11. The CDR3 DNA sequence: TGTGCCAGCAGCGTAGAAAGCGGGGGGCTCCTTGCTAGCACAGATACGCAGTATTTT. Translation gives CASSVESGGLLASTDTQYF.

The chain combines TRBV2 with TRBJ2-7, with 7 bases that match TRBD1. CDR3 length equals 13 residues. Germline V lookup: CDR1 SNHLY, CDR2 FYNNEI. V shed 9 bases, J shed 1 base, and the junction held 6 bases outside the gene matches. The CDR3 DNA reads TGTGCCAGAGGACAGGCAGGATCCTACGAGCAGTACTTC. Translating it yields CARGQAGSYEQYF.

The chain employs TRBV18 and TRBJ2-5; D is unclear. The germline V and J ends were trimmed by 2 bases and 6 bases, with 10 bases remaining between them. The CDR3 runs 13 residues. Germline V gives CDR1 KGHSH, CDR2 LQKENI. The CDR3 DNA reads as TGTGCCAGCTCACCAGGTCCGCGAAAGACCCAGTACTTC. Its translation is CASSPGPRKTQYF.

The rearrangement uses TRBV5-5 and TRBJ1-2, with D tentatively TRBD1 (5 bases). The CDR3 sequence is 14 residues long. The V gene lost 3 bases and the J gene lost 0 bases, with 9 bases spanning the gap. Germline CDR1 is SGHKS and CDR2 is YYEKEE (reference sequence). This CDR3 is CASSSPGSNYGYTF. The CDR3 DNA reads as TGTGCCAGCAGCTCCCCAGGGTCTAACTATGGCTACACCTTC.

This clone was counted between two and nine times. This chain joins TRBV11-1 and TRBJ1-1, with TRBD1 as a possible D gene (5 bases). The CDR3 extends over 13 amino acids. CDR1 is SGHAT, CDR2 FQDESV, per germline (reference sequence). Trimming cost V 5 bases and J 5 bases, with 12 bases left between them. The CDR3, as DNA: TGTGCCAGCAGCCGAACCCGACAGACTGAAGCTTTCTTT. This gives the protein CASSRTRQTEAFF.

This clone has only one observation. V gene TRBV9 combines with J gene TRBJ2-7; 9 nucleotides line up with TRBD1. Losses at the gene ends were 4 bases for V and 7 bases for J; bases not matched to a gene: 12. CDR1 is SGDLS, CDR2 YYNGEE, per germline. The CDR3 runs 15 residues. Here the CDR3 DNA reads TGTGCCAGCAGCCCACGGGACAGGGTTATCTCTGAGCAGTACTTC. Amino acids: CASSPRDRVISEQYF. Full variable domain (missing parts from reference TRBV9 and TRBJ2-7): DSGVTQTPKHLITATGQRVTLRCSPRSGDLSVYWYQQSLDQGLQFLIQYYNGEERAKGNILERFSAQQFPDLHSELNLSSLELGDSALYFCASSPRDRVISEQYFGPGTRLTVT.

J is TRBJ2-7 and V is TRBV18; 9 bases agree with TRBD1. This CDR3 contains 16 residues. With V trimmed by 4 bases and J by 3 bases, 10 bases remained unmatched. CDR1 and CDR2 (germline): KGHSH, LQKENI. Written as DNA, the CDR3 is TGTGCCAGCTCACAAGGTCCCGGGACAGGGAACTACGAGCAGTACTTC. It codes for CASSQGPGTGNYEQYF.

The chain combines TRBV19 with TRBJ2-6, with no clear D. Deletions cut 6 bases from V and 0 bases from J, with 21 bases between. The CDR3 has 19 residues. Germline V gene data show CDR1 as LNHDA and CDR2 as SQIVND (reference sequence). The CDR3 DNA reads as TGTGCCAGTAGCACTTTGGGCAGGTTCACTTCCTCTGGGGCCAACGTCCTGACTTTC. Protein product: CASSTLGRFTSSGANVLTF.

The CDR3, as DNA: TGTGCCAGCAGCTATAGCGGGGGGGCAGATACGCAGTATTTT. As protein: CASSYSGGADTQYF. V is TRBV7-3 and J is TRBJ2-3; 11 nucleotides match TRBD2. The CDR3 spans 14 residues. The germline CDR1 and CDR2 sequences are SGHTA and FQGTGA. V dropped 4 bases and J dropped 4; count of bases not matched to a gene: 1.

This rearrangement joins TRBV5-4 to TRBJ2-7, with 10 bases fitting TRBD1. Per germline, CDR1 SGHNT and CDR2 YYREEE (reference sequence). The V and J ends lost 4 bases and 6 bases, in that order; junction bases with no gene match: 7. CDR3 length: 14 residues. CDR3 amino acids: CASSLRDRGTEQYF. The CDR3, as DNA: TGTGCCAGCAGCCTCCGGGACAGGGGTACCGAGCAGTACTTC.

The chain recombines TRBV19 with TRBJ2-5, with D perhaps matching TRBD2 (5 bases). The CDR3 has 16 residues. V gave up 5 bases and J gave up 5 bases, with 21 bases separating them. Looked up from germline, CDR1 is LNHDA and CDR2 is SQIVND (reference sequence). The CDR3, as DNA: TGTGCCAGTAGTTCCCGGCGGACCGGAGGAGTGGAGACCCAGTACTTC. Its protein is CASSSRRTGGVETQYF.

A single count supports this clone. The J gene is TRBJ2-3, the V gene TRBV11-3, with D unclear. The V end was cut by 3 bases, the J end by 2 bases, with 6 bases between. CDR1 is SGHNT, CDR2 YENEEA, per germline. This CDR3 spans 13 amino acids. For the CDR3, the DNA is TGTGCCAGCAGCTTCGGGTACACAGATACGCAGTATTTT. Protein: CASSFGYTDTQYF.

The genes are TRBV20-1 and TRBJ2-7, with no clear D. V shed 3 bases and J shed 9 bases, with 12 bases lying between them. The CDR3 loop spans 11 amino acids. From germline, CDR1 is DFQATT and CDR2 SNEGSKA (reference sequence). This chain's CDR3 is CSASRPSGQYF. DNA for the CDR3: TGCAGTGCTAGCCGACCCTCAGGGCAGTACTTC.

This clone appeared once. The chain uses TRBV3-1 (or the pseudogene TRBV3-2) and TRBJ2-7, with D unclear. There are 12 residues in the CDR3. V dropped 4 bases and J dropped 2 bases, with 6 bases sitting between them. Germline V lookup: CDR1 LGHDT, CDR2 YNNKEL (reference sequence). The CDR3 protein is CASSPVPYEQYF. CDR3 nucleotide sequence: TGTGCCAGCAGCCCCGTCCCCTACGAGCAGTACTTC.

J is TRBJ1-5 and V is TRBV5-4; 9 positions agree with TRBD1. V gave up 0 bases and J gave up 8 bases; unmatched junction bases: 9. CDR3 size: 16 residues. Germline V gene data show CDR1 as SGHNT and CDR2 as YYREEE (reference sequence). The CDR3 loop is CASSLGGTGSGEPQHF. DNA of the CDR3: TGTGCCAGCAGCTTGGGGGGGACAGGGTCGGGTGAGCCCCAGCATTTT.

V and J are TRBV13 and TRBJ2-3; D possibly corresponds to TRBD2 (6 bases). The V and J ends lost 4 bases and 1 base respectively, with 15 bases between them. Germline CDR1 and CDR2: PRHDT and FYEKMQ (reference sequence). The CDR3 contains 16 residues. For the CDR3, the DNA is TGTGCCAGCAGCTATCTGGAGGCTAGCGGCACAGATACGCAGTATTTT. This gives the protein CASSYLEASGTDTQYF.

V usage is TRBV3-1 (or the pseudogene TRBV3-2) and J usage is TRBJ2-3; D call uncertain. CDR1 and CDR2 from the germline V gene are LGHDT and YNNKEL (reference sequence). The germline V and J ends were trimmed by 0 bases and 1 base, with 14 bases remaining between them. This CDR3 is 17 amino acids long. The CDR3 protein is CASSQDLRVRGTDTQYF. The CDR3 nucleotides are TGTGCCAGCAGCCAAGATCTTCGCGTCCGTGGCACAGATACGCAGTATTTT.